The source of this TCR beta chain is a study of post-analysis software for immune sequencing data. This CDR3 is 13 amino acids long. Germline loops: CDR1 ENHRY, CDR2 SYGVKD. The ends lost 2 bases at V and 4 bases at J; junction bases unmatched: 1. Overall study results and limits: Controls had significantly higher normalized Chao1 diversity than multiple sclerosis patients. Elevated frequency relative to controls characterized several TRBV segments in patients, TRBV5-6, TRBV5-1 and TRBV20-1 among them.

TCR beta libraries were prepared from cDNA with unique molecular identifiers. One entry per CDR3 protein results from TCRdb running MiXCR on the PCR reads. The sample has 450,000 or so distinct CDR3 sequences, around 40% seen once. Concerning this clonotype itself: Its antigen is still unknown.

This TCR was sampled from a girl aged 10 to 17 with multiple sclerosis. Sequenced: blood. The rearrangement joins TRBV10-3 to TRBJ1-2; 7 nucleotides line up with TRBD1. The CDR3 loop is CAISERQGYGYTF. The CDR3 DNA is TGTGCCATCAGTGAGCGACAGGGCTATGGCTACACCTTC.